This is a list of T cell receptor beta chains from one sample in a study of blood T cells in healthy people across ages. TCRdb called the 5' RACE reads again in MiXCR, with one record for every CDR3 protein. This sample yields about 1.7 million distinct CDR3 sequences, of which 28% are seen a single time; less than 9.5% belongs to the top ten. The sequenced sample consisted of blood. Source of these receptors: a woman in her 30s in good health. Each CDR3 is given with its conserved first and last residue. Each record gives: J gene, D gene, clone size, V gene, CDR3 DNA, CDR3 protein. D genes are given only for firm matches. Size is stated for part of the rows, as once, few or many counts, or as a class when the clone is expanded.

>TRBJ2-3|-|-|TRBV20-1
TGCAGTGCCTCCGGGACCATGGGGGATACGCAGTATTTT
CSASGTMGDTQYF
>TRBJ2-3|-|-|TRBV6-5
TGTGCCAGCAGGGCCCTGACGGCGCAGTATTTT
CASRALTAQYF
>TRBJ2-3|TRBD2|-|TRBV7-6
TGTGCCAGCAGCCCCTCGGGACTAGCAGATACGCAGTATTTT
CASSPSGLADTQYF
>TRBJ2-3|-|-|TRBV7-2
TGTGCCAGCAGGATAGCAGTTGGAACAGATACGCAGTATTTT
CASRIAVGTDTQYF
>TRBJ1-5|TRBD1|-|TRBV6-1
TGTGCCAGCATTCGACAGGGCATCAATCAGCCCCAGCATTTT
CASIRQGINQPQHF
>TRBJ2-1|TRBD1|few|TRBV5-1
TGCGCCACCAGGACAGGGAATTACAATGAGCAGTTCTTC
CATRTGNYNEQFF
>TRBJ1-2|-|once|TRBV6-5
TGTGCCAGCAGTTACCGGGGCCCCTATGGCTGCACCTTC
CASSYRGPYGCTF
>TRBJ2-4|-|-|TRBV5-6
TGTGCCAGCAGGGGGCCAGCCAAAAACATTCAGTGCTTC
CASRGPAKNIQCF
>TRBJ2-7|-|-|TRBV29-1
TGCAGCGTTGACCCTGGGTTCGCTAGCTCCTATGAGCAGTACTTC
CSVDPGFASSYEQYF
>TRBJ2-5|-|-|TRBV2
TGTGCCAGCAGTGAAGAATGGGGAGCGGAGACCCAGTACTTC
CASSEEWGAETQYF
>TRBJ1-4|-|-|TRBV12-3/TRBV12-4
TGTGCCAGCAGAAAAACAGGGTTGGGAACTAATGAAAAACGGTTTTTT
CASRKTGLGTNEKRFF
>TRBJ2-1|-|-|TRBV20-1
TGCAGTGCAGGGATTAAAAATGAGCAGTTCTTC
CSAGIKNEQFF
>TRBJ2-1|-|-|TRBV9
TGTGCCAGCAGCCTCACGGCGGGGAACGATGAGCAGTTCTTC
CASSLTAGNDEQFF
>TRBJ1-1|-|-|TRBV10-3
TGTGCCATCAGTCAGAGTTATAAGACCGAAAACACTGAAGCTTTCTTT
CAISQSYKTENTEAFF
>TRBJ2-3|-|few|TRBV27
TGTGCCAGCAGTGGAACAGGATACACAGATACGCAGTATTTT
CASSGTGYTDTQYF